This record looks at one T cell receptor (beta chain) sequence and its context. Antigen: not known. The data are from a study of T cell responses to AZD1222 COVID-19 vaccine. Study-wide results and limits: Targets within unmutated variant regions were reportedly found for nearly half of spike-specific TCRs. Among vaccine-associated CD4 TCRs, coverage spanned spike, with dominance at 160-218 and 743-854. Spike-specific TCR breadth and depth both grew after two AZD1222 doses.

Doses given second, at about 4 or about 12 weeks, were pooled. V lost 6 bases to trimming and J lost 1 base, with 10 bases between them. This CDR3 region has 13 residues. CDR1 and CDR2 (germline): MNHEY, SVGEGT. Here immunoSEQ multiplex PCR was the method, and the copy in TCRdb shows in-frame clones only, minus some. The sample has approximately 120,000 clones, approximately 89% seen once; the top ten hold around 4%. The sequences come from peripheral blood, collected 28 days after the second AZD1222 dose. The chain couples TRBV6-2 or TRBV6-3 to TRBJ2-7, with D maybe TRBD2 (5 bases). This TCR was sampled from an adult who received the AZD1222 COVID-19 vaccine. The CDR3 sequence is CASSRGLSYEQYF. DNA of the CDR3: TGTGCCAGCAGCCGGGGATTATCCTACGAGCAGTACTTC.